This T cell receptor beta chain was captured by sequencing in a study of T cells in Graves' hyperthyroidism and ophthalmopathy. Authors of the study amplified TCR beta CDR3 regions from RNA transcripts. With the HTBI primer set, the TCR CDR3 went through a first round of RT-PCR. Each CDR3 protein is one row after TCRdb ran MiXCR on the multiplex PCR reads. The table shows roughly 420,000 distinct CDR3 sequences, with 15% to 18% occurring only once. This clonotype was seen at least ten times. The length of the CDR3 is 15 residues. Germline values: CDR1 SNHLY, CDR2 FYNNEI. J gave up 4 bases and V 4 bases, and 6 bases lay outside the gene matches. Participants, patients aged 18 to 65, had newly diagnosed hyperthyroidism with a duration under 2 months.

The chain recombines TRBV2 with TRBJ1-4; 7 positions match TRBD1. The sample consisted of blood. The receptor's source is a woman between 18 and 29 years old with Graves' hyperthyroidism. In DNA form, the CDR3 reads TGTGCCAGCAGTGGTGCGGGACAGTATAATGAAAAACTGTTTTTT. Protein sequence: CASSGAGQYNEKLFF.